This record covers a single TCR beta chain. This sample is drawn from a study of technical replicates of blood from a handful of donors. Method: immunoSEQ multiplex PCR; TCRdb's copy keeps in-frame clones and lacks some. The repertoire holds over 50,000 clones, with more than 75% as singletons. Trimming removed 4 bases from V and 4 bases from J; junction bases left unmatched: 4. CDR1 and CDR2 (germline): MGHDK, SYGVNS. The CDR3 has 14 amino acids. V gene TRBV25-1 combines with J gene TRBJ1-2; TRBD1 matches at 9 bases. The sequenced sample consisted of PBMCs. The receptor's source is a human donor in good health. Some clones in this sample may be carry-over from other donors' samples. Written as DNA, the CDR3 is TGTGCCAGCAGTGGGGACAGGGAGACCTATGGCTACACCTTC. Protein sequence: CASSGDRETYGYTF.